Each of the 27 T cell receptor beta chains below was sequenced from the same sample in a study of T-cell memory formation after mild COVID-19. A single record per CDR3 protein comes from TCRdb applying MiXCR to the 5' RACE reads. This table holds around 530,000 distinct CDR3 sequences, about 20% found once. Sequenced material: PBMCs or a T cell subset sorted from them (not recorded which). The receptors derive from an adult woman who had mild COVID-19 (a few samples of this study predate the infection). Cell type and time point are not known.

The CDR3 is CASRGAGLAGLGEQFF. CDR3 DNA: TGTGCCAGCAGGGGAGCCGGACTAGCGGGACTTGGTGAGCAGTTCTTC. This chain uses TRBV6-2 or TRBV6-3 with TRBJ2-1, with 12 bases fitting TRBD2. The V gene end was trimmed by 6 bases and the J gene end by 9 bases; junction bases not matched to a gene: 12. In germline, CDR1 is MNHEY, CDR2 SVGEGT. This CDR3 spans 16 amino acids.

This clonotype was counted between two and nine times. J is TRBJ2-5 and V is TRBV4-1; D unclear. The CDR3 extends over 14 amino acids. Germline lookup yields CDR1 MGHRA and CDR2 YSYEKL. V was trimmed by 0 bases and J by 1 base, leaving 6 bases between them. The CDR3 region is CASSQDPSQETQYF. The CDR3 bases are TGCGCCAGCAGCCAAGACCCAAGCCAAGAGACCCAGTACTTC.

The V call is TRBV11-1, the J call TRBJ2-7; 10 positions match TRBD1. The CDR3 is 15 amino acids. Germline lookup yields CDR1 SGHAT and CDR2 FQDESV (reference sequence). V lost 5 bases, J lost 2 bases, and 6 bases stayed unmatched. CDR3 DNA: TGTGCCAGCAGCGCCGGGGACAGGGGAGCCTACGAGCAGTACTTC. It codes for CASSAGDRGAYEQYF.

This clonotype was detected only a few times. The chain couples TRBV5-1 to TRBJ2-1; no clear D gene. V gave up 0 bases and J gave up 8 bases, with 9 bases separating them. Germline lookup yields CDR1 SGHRS and CDR2 YFSETQ. The CDR3 runs 13 residues. CDR3: CASSLGGTDEQFF. CDR3 sequence (DNA): TGCGCCAGCAGCTTGGGAGGTACCGATGAGCAGTTCTTC.

The V call is TRBV13, the J call TRBJ2-2; D gene uncertain. Germline CDR1 is PRHDT and CDR2 is FYEKMQ (reference sequence). The CDR3 runs 19 residues. The V and J ends lost 2 bases and 0 bases respectively, with 19 bases between them. Here the CDR3 reads CASSLPAVLPFANTGELFF. CDR3 nucleotide sequence: TGTGCCAGCAGCTTACCGGCGGTACTACCCTTCGCGAACACCGGGGAGCTGTTTTTT.

V usage is TRBV11-2 and J usage is TRBJ2-7; TRBD1 matches 8 bases. Germline loops: CDR1 SGHAT, CDR2 FQNNGV. Trimming at V came to 1 base and at J to 5 bases, leaving 13 bases not matched to a gene. This CDR3 is built from 17 residues. CDR3 sequence reads: CASSLAVNPGGRDEQYF. CDR3 sequence (DNA): TGTGCCAGCAGCTTAGCGGTGAACCCAGGGGGCAGGGACGAGCAGTACTTC.

The chain has TRBV30 and TRBJ2-7; D is undetermined. V shed 1 base and J shed 6 bases, with 7 bases lying between them. CDR1 is GTSNPN, CDR2 SVGIG, per germline (reference sequence). This CDR3 contains 11 residues. In DNA form, the CDR3 reads TGTGCCTGGAGTGGAGAAATCGAGCAGTACTTC. This codes for CAWSGEIEQYF. The full variable domain, in which reference TRBV30 and TRBJ2-7 provide the parts outside the CDR3, is SQTIHQWPATLVQPVGSPLSLECTVEGTSNPNLYWYRQAAGRGLQLLFYSVGIGQISSEVPQNLSASRPQDRQFILSSKKLLLSDSGFYLCAWSGEIEQYFGPGTRLTVT.

This rearrangement joins TRBV30 to TRBJ1-1, with 9 bases fitting TRBD1. Trimming took 2 bases from V and 4 from J; bases not matched to a gene: 2. CDR1 and CDR2 from the germline V gene are GTSNPN and SVGIG (reference sequence). The length of the CDR3 is 13 residues. The CDR3 DNA reads as TGTGCCTGGAGTCCGGACAGGGGCACTGAAGCTTTCTTT. It encodes CAWSPDRGTEAFF. The full variable domain, in which reference TRBV30 and TRBJ1-1 provide the parts outside the CDR3, is SQTIHQWPATLVQPVGSPLSLECTVEGTSNPNLYWYRQAAGRGLQLLFYSVGIGQISSEVPQNLSASRPQDRQFILSSKKLLLSDSGFYLCAWSPDRGTEAFFGQGTRLTVV.

This rearrangement joins TRBV4-1 to TRBJ1-1; maybe TRBD1 (5 bases). Trimming pared 1 base from V and 1 base from J, leaving 10 bases between. The CDR3 spans 15 residues. The V gene's germline CDR1 is MGHRA and CDR2 YSYEKL. CDR3 amino acids: CASSQGRGANTEAFF. The DNA for the CDR3 is TGCGCCAGCAGCCAAGGTAGGGGCGCGAACACTGAAGCTTTCTTT.

The V call is TRBV18, the J call TRBJ2-5; 7 bases are a match to TRBD2. The CDR3 runs 15 residues. J gave up 4 bases and V 2 bases, and 7 bases lay outside the gene matches. The germline CDR1 and CDR2 sequences are KGHSH and LQKENI. The CDR3 DNA follows: TGTGCCAGCTCACCATTCGGGGGGTGGCGAGAGACCCAGTACTTC. Translated, it gives CASSPFGGWRETQYF. Complete variable domain (other parts from reference TRBV18 and TRBJ2-5): NAGVMQNPRHLVRRRGQEARLRCSPMKGHSHVYWYRQLPEEGLKFMVYLQKENIIDESGMPKERFSAEFPKEGPSILRIQQVVRGDSAAYFCASSPFGGWRETQYFGPGTRLLVL.

This clonotype was observed many times. The CDR3 DNA is TGTGCCAGCAGCTCCCAGACAGGGGGCATCACCGGGGAGCTGTTTTTT. Its translation: CASSSQTGGITGELFF. The V call is TRBV7-2, the J call TRBJ2-2, with 10 bases aligning to TRBD1. The CDR3 length is 16 residues. CDR1 is SGHTA, CDR2 FQGNSA, per germline. V gave up 4 bases and J gave up 4 bases; unmatched junction bases: 6.

A few counts support this clonotype. J is TRBJ1-2 and V is TRBV7-9; TRBD1 might be the D (5 bases). Trimming removed 5 bases from V and 5 bases from J, with 15 bases in between. The CDR3 is 14 residues long. The germline V gene has CDR1 SEHNR and CDR2 FQNEAQ (reference sequence). The CDR3 region is CASSPGGGTYGYTF. CDR3 DNA: TGTGCCAGCAGCCCTGGGGGTGGCACTTATGGCTACACCTTC.

There are many counts of this clonotype. This chain connects TRBV7-2 to TRBJ2-7, with TRBD2 as a possible D gene (5 bases). This CDR3 contains 15 residues. With 4 bases removed from V and 1 base from J, the gap between germline ends came to 14 bases. Germline V gives CDR1 SGHTA, CDR2 FQGNSA. CDR3 nucleotide sequence: TGTGCCAGCAGCTCTGAGGGTTCCCTATCCTACGAGCAGTACTTC. Translated: CASSSEGSLSYEQYF. The full variable domain, completed using reference TRBV7-2 and TRBJ2-7, is GAGVSQSPSNKVTEKGKDVELRCDPISGHTALYWYRQSLGQGLEFLIYFQGNSAPDKSGLPSDRFSAERTGGSVSTLTIQRTQQEDSAVYLCASSSEGSLSYEQYFGPGTRLTVT.

The chain has TRBV7-2 and TRBJ2-5, with D unclear. Germline values: CDR1 SGHTA, CDR2 FQGNSA. The CDR3 extends over 14 amino acids. Between the trimmed V and J ends, which lost 3 bases and 5 bases, there was a span of 13 bases. The CDR3: CASSFNLAGETQYF. The CDR3 coding sequence is TGTGCCAGCAGCTTTAACTTGGCCGGGGAGACCCAGTACTTC. The full variable domain, rest sourced from reference TRBV7-2 and TRBJ2-5, is GAGVSQSPSNKVTEKGKDVELRCDPISGHTALYWYRQSLGQGLEFLIYFQGNSAPDKSGLPSDRFSAERTGGSVSTLTIQRTQQEDSAVYLCASSFNLAGETQYFGPGTRLLVL.

The chain uses TRBV7-9 and TRBJ1-2, with a weak D call TRBD1 (6 bases). This CDR3 region has 15 residues. CDR1 SEHNR and CDR2 FQNEAQ come from the germline V gene (reference sequence). The V and J ends lost 3 bases and 4 bases respectively, with 15 bases between them. DNA for the CDR3: TGTGCCAGCAGCTTTCCAGGGGCGCTGGGCTATGGCTACACCTTC. Protein sequence: CASSFPGALGYGYTF.

This sequence joins TRBV24-1 and TRBJ2-5, with D hard to call. The CDR3 length is 14 residues. V was pared by 4 bases and J by 2 bases, with 10 bases between. Germline CDR1 and CDR2: KGHDR and SFDVKD. This CDR3 reads CATSEETVQETQYF. The CDR3 DNA reads as TGTGCCACCAGTGAAGAGACGGTACAAGAGACCCAGTACTTC.

The chain has TRBV5-1 and TRBJ1-1; the D gene is possibly TRBD1 (5 bases). CDR3 length: 14 residues. Trimming left V 0 bases short and J 9 bases short, with 15 bases between. Germline CDR1 is SGHRS and CDR2 is YFSETQ. This chain's CDR3 is CASSLGNQGEKAFF. The CDR3 bases are TGCGCCAGCAGCTTGGGGAATCAGGGAGAGAAAGCTTTCTTT. Full variable domain (remainder filled in from reference TRBV5-1 and TRBJ1-1): KAGVTQTPRYLIKTRGQQVTLSCSPISGHRSVSWYQQTPGQGLQFLFEYFSETQRNKGNFPGRFSGRQFSNSRSEMNVSTLELGDSALYLCASSLGNQGEKAFFGQGTRLTVV.

Only a few counts were recorded for this clonotype. This chain uses TRBV9 with TRBJ2-5; TRBD2 matches at 10 bases. With 0 bases clipped from V and 1 base from J, the junction kept 3 bases outside the gene matches. In germline, CDR1 is SGDLS, CDR2 YYNGEE. The CDR3 totals 16 residues. The CDR3 region has the DNA TGTGCCAGCAGCGTAGAAGCGGGGGGGCCCCAAGAGACCCAGTACTTC. Protein product: CASSVEAGGPQETQYF.

This chain connects TRBV24-1 to TRBJ2-2; D is uncertain. The ends were cut back, 6 bases at V and 1 base at J, with 5 bases in the middle. This CDR3 region has 13 residues. Per the germline V gene, CDR1 is KGHDR and CDR2 is SFDVKD. The CDR3 here is CATSLLNTGELFF. As DNA, the CDR3 is TGTGCCACCAGTCTCCTGAACACCGGGGAGCTGTTTTTT.

The chain couples TRBV7-9 to TRBJ2-7; TRBD2 is a possible D gene (6 bases). CDR1 and CDR2 from the germline V gene are SEHNR and FQNEAQ (reference sequence). V was trimmed by 8 bases and J by 3 bases, leaving 14 bases between them. The CDR3 extends over 13 amino acids. CDR3 bases: TGTGCCAGCGTCTGGGGGGATGGCTACGAGCAGTACTTC. This encodes CASVWGDGYEQYF.

This clonotype turned up a few times. The chain is built from TRBV7-9 and TRBJ2-7; 14 positions agree with TRBD2. Germline CDR1 and CDR2: SEHNR and FQNEAQ (reference sequence). V shed 5 bases, J shed 0 bases, and the junction held 12 bases outside the gene matches. The length of the CDR3 is 19 residues. The CDR3 loop reads CASSPLGLAGARSSYEQYF. The CDR3 nucleotides read TGTGCCAGCAGCCCATTGGGACTAGCGGGGGCAAGGAGCTCCTACGAGCAGTACTTC.

V usage is TRBV6-5 and J usage is TRBJ2-7, with 8 nucleotides matching TRBD1. The CDR3 runs to 16 residues. CDR1 MNHEY and CDR2 SVGAGI come from the germline V gene. With 0 bases clipped from V and 3 bases from J, the junction kept 7 bases outside the gene matches. The CDR3: CASSYSGQGAGYEQYF. The CDR3 region has the DNA TGTGCCAGCAGTTACTCGGGCCAGGGGGCTGGCTACGAGCAGTACTTC.

The rearrangement uses TRBV15 and TRBJ2-4; TRBD1 matches at 9 bases. This CDR3 contains 16 residues. Germline loops: CDR1 LNHNV, CDR2 YYDKDF (reference sequence). V lost 1 base and J lost 2; bases outside the gene matches: 3. CDR3 nucleotides: TGTGCCACCAGCAGAGGACAGGGGGTGACCAAAAACATTCAGTACTTC. It specifies CATSRGQGVTKNIQYF.

This chain links TRBV9 with TRBJ2-2, with D unresolved. V lost 3 bases and J lost 0, with 6 bases in between. The CDR3 spans 14 residues. In germline, CDR1 is SGDLS, CDR2 YYNGEE. CDR3 nucleotide sequence: TGTGCCAGCAGCGCGCAGGCGAACACCGGGGAGCTGTTTTTT. Translated, it gives CASSAQANTGELFF.

The chain carries TRBV13 and TRBJ1-1, with D uncertain. From germline, CDR1 is PRHDT and CDR2 FYEKMQ (reference sequence). This CDR3 is 12 amino acids long. V dropped 7 bases and J dropped 8 bases, with 14 bases sitting between them. CDR3 in amino acids: CASTSDRVEAFF. DNA of the CDR3: TGTGCCAGCACTTCCGATAGGGTAGAAGCTTTCTTT.

This clonotype has a handful of counts. The V call is TRBV30, the J call TRBJ2-5, with 7 bases aligning to TRBD1. The V and J ends lost 4 bases and 3 bases, in that order; junction bases with no gene match: 5. Germline values: CDR1 GTSNPN, CDR2 SVGIG (reference sequence). This CDR3 spans 13 amino acids. The CDR3 sequence is CAWTPGTEETQYF. CDR3 nucleotides: TGTGCCTGGACCCCTGGGACAGAAGAGACCCAGTACTTC.

CDR3 nucleotide sequence: TGTGCCAGCAGTGTCCCCCCCACGGACTACGGTTACGAGCAGTACTTC. It specifies CASSVPPTDYGYEQYF. The V call is TRBV2, the J call TRBJ2-7, with a possible D match to TRBD2 (6 bases). This CDR3 has 16 residues. Per the germline V gene, CDR1 is SNHLY and CDR2 is FYNNEI. Trimming shortened V by 4 bases and J by 4 bases, and 20 bases separated the two germline ends. Looking up the rest from reference TRBV2 and TRBJ2-7 gives the full variable domain: EPEVTQTPSHQVTQMGQEVILRCVPISNHLYFYWYRQILGQKVEFLVSFYNNEISEKSEIFDDQFSVERPDGSNFTLKIRSTKLEDSAMYFCASSVPPTDYGYEQYFGPGTRLTVT.